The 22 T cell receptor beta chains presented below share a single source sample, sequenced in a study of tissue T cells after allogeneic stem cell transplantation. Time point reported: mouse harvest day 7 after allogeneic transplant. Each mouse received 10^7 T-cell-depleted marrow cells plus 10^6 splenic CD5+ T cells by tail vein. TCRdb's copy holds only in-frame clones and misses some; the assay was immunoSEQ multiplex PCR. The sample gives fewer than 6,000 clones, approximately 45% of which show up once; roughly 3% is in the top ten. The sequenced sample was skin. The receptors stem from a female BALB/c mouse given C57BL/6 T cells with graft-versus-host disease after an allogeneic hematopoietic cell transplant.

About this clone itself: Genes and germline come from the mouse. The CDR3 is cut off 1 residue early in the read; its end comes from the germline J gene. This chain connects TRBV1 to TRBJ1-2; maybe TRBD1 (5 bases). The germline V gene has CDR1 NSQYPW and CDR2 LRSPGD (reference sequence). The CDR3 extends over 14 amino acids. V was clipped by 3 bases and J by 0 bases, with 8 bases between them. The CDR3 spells CTCSAQGANSDYTF. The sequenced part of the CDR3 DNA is TGCACCTGCAGTGCCCAGGGAGCAAACTCCGACTACACC.

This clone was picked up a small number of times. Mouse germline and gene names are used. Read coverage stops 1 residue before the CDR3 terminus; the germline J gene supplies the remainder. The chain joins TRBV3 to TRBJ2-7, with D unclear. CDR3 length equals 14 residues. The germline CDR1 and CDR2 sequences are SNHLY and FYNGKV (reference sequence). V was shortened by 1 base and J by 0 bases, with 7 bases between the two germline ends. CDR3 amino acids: CASSLVGVSYEQYF. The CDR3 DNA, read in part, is TGTGCCAGCAGCTTAGTCGGGGTCTCCTATGAACAGTAC.

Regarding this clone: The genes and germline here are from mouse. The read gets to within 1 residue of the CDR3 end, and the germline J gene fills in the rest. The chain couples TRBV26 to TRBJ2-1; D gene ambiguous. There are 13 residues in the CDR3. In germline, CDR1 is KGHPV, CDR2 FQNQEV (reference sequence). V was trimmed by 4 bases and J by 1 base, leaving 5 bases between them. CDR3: CASSPANYAEQFF. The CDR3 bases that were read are TGTGCCAGCAGTCCAGCAAACTATGCTGAGCAGTTC.

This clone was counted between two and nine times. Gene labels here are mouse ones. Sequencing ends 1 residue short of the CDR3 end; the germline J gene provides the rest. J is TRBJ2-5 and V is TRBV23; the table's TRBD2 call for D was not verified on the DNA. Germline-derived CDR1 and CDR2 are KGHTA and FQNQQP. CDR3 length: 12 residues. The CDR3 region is CSSTDWGDTQYF. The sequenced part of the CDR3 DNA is TGCTCCAGCACAGACTGGGGGGACACCCAGTAC.

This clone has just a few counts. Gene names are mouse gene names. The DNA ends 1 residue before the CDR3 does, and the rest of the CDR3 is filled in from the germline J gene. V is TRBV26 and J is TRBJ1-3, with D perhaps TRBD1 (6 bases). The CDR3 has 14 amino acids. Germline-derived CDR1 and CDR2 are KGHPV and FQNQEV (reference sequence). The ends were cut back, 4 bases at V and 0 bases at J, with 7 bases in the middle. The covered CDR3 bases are TGTGCCAGCAGTCGGACAGATTCTGGAAATACGCTCTAT. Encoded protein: CASSRTDSGNTLY. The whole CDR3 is CASSRTDSGNTLYF.

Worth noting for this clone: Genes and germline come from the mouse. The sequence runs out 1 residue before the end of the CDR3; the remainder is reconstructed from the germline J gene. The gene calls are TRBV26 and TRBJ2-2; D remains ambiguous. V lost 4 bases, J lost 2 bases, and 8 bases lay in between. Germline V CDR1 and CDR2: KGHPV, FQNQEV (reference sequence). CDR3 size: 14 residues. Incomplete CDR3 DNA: TGTGCCAGCAGTCCAGAGGGCAACACCGGGCAGCTCTAC. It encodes CASSPEGNTGQLY. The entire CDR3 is CASSPEGNTGQLYF.

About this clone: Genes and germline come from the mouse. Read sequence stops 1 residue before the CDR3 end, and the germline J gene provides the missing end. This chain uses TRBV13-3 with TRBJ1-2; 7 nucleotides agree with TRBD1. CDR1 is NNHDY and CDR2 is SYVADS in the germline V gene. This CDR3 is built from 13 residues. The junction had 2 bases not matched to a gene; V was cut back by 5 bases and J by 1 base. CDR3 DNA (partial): TGTGCCAGCAGCCGGGACAGAAACTCCGACTACACC. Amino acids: CASSRDRNSDYT. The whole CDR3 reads CASSRDRNSDYTF.

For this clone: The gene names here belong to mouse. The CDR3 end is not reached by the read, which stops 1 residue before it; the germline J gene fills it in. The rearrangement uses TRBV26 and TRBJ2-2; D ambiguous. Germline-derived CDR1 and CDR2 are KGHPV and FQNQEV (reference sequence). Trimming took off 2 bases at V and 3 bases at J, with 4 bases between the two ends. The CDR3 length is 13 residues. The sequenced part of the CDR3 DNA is TGTGCCAGCAGTCTGGAGTACACCGGGCAGCTCTAC. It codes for CASSLEYTGQLY. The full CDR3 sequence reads CASSLEYTGQLYF.

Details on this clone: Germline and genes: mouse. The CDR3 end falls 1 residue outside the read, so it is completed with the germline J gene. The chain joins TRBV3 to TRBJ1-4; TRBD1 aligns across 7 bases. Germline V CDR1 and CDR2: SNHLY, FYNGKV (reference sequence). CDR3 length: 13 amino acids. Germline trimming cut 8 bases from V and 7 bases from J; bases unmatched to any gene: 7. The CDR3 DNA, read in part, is TGTGCCAGCCGAAGGGACAGCGGCGAAAGATTATTT. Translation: CASRRDSGERLF. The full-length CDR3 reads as CASRRDSGERLFF.

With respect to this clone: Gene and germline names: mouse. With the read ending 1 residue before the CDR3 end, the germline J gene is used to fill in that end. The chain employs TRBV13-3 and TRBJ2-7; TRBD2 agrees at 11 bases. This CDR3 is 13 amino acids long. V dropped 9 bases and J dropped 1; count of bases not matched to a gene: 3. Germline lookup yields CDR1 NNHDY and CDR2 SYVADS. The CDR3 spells CATGTGGSYEQYF. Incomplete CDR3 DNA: TGTGCCACCGGGACTGGGGGATCCTATGAACAGTAC.

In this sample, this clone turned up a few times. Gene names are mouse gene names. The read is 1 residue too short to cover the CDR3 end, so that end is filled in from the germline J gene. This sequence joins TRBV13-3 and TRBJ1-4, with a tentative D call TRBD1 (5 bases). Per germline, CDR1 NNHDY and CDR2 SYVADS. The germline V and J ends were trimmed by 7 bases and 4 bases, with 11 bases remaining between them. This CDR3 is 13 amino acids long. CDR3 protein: CASENRFNERLFF. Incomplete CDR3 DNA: TGTGCCAGCGAGAACAGGTTCAACGAAAGATTATTT.

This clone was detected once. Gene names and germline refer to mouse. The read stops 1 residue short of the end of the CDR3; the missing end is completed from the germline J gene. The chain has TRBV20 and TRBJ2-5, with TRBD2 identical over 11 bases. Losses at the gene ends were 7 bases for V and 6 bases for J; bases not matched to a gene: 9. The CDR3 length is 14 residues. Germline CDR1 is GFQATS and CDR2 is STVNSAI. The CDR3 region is CGGIHWGGRDTQYF. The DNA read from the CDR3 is TGTGGTGGCATCCACTGGGGGGGCAGGGACACCCAGTAC.

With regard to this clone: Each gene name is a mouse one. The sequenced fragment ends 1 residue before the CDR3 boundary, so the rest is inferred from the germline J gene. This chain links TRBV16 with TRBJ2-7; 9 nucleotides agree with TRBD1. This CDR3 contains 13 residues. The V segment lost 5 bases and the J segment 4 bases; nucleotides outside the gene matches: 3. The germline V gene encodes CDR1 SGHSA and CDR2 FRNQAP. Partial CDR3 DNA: TGTGCAAGCAGCGACAGGGGGGTATATGAACAGTAC. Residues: CASSDRGVYEQY. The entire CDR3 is CASSDRGVYEQYF.

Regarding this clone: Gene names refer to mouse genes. CDR3 protein: CASSLGQGSAETLYF. CDR3 DNA (partial): TGTGCCAGCAGTCTGGGACAGGGGAGCGCAGAAACGCTGTAT. V gene TRBV26 combines with J gene TRBJ2-3, with 9 bases that match TRBD1. Read sequence stops 1 residue before the CDR3 end, and the germline J gene provides the missing end. CDR3 length: 15 residues. Trimming at V came to 2 bases and at J to 3 bases, leaving 3 bases not matched to a gene. CDR1 is KGHPV and CDR2 is FQNQEV in the germline V gene (reference sequence). The entire variable domain, with the rest obtained from reference TRBV26 and TRBJ2-3, is as follows: NSKVIQTPRYLVKGQGQKAKMRCIPEKGHPVVFWYQQNKNNEFKFLINFQNQEVLQQIDMTEKRFSAECPSNSPCSLEIQSSEAGDSALYLCASSLGQGSAETLYFGSGTRLTVL.

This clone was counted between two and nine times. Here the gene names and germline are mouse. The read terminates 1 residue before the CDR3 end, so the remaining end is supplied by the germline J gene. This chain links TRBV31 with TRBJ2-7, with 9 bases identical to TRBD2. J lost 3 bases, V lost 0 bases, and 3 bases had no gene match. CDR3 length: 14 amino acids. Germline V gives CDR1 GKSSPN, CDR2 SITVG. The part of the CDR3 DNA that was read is TGTGCCTGGAGTCTTCCGGGACTGGGCTATGAACAGTAC. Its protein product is CAWSLPGLGYEQY. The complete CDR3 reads CAWSLPGLGYEQYF.

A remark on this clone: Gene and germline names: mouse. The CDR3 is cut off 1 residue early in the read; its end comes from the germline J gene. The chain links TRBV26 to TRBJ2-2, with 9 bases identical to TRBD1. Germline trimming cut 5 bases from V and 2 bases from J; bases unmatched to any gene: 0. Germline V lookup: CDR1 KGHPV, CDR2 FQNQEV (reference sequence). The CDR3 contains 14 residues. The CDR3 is CASSGTGNTGQLYF. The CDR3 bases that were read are TGTGCCAGCAGTGGGACAGGGAACACCGGGCAGCTCTAC.

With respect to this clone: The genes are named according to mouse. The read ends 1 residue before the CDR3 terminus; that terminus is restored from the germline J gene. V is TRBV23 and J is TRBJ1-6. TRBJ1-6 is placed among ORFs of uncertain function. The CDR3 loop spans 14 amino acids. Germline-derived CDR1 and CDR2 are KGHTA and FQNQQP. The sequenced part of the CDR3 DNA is TGCTCCAGCAGTCAGGGGGGCTATAATTCGCCCCTCTAC. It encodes CSSSQGGYNSPLY. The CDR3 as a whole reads CSSSQGGYNSPLYF.

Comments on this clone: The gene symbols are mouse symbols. CDR3 DNA, as far as it was read: TGTGCCAGCAGTGATGAGGGGGGGCGCTCCTATGAACAGTAC. It specifies CASSDEGGRSYEQY. The complete CDR3 protein is CASSDEGGRSYEQYF. The V and J genes are TRBV13-1 and TRBJ2-7, with TRBD2 matching 8 bases. The CDR3 extends 1 residue past the end of the read, so its final part is completed from the germline J gene. The CDR3 is 15 amino acids. V was clipped by 0 bases and J by 0 bases; unmatched bases: 2. CDR1 is NSHNY, CDR2 SYGAGN, per germline.

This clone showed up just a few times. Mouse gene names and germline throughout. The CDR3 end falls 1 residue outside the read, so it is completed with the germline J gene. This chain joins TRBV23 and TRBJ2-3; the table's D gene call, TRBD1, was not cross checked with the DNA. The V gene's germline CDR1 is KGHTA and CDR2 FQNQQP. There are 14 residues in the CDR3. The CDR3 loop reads CSSSQRSGPETLYF. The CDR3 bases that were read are TGCTCCAGCAGTCAAAGGTCAGGGCCAGAAACGCTGTAT. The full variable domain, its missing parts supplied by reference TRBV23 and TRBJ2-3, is DAAVTQKPRYLIKMKGQEAEMKCIPEKGHTAVFWYQQKQSKELKFLIYFQNQQPLDQIDMVKERFSAVCPSSSLCSLGIRTCEAEDSALYLCSSSQRSGPETLYFGSGTRLTVL.

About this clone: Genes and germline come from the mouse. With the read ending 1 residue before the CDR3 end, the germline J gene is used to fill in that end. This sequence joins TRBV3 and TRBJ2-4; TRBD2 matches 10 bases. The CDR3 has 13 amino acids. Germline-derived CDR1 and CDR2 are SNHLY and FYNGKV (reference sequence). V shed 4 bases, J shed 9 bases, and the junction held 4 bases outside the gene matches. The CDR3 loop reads CASSSTGGGTLYF. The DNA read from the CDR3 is TGTGCCAGCAGCTCCACTGGGGGGGGGACCTTGTAC.

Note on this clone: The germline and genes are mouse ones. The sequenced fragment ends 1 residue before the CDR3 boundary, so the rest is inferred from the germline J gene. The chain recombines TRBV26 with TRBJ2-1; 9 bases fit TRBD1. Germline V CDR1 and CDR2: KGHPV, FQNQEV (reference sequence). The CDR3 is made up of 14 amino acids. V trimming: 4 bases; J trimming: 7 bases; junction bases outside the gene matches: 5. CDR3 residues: CASSPPTGGAEQFF. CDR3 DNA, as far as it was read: TGTGCCAGCAGTCCTCCGACAGGGGGAGCTGAGCAGTTC.

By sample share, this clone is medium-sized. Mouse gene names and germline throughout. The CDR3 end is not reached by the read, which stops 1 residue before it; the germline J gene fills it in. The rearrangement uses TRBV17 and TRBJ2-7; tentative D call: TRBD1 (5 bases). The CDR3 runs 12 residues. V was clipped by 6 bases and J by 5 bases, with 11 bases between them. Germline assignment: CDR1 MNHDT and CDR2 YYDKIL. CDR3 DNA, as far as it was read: TGTGCTAGCAGGGAAAGGGGAGATGAACAGTAC. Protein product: CASRERGDEQY. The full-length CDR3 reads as CASRERGDEQYF.